One sample yielded the 6 T cell receptor beta chains listed below, sequenced in a study of radiation and T cells in renal cell carcinoma. The sample's time point: blood 4 weeks post-SBRT, at nephrectomy. The treatment was: 15 Gy SBRT to primary tumor, nephrectomy 4 weeks later. Using immunoSEQ multiplex PCR, the repertoire was profiled, and TCRdb retains in-frame clones only, with some absent. The sample has 130,000 to 150,000 clones, about 86% seen once. The source was blood, collected from a patient whose treatment included radiotherapy and nephrectomy. These receptors all stem from a woman between 45 and 65 years old with renal cell carcinoma.

The chain joins TRBV6-5 to TRBJ2-3, with no clear D. The CDR3 is 14 residues long. V lost 2 bases and J 4 bases, leaving 10 bases between the germline ends. The germline gives CDR1 MNHEY, CDR2 SVGAGI. The CDR3 nucleotides are TGTGCCAGCAGTTACACCCTGAAGCCAGATACGCAGTATTTT. It translates to CASSYTLKPDTQYF.

V and J are TRBV6-6 and TRBJ2-1; 10 nucleotides line up with TRBD2. CDR1 is MNHNY, CDR2 SVGAGI, per germline (reference sequence). Losses at the gene ends were 8 bases for V and 10 bases for J; bases not matched to a gene: 14. The CDR3 consists of 15 residues. The CDR3 DNA reads TGTGCCAGCTCGGGGGGGAGCGGGGGGGCCCGGGAGCAGTTCTTC. Its translation: CASSGGSGGAREQFF.

V and J are TRBV5-1 and TRBJ1-3; D is undetermined. The CDR3 has 18 amino acids. The germline V gene encodes CDR1 SGHRS and CDR2 YFSETQ. The ends were cut back, 0 bases at V and 0 bases at J, with 16 bases in the middle. CDR3 sequence reads: CASSLDGSGSGSGNTIYF. The CDR3 DNA follows: TGCGCCAGCAGCTTGGACGGCAGTGGTTCTGGCTCTGGAAACACCATATATTTT.

The chain is built from TRBV9 and TRBJ2-1, with 9 bases aligning to TRBD2. Germline CDR1 and CDR2: SGDLS and YYNGEE. The ends lost 3 bases at V and 2 bases at J; junction bases unmatched: 12. This CDR3 is built from 18 residues. Here the CDR3 reads CASSAQLWAGGTYNEQFF. In DNA, the CDR3 is TGTGCCAGCAGCGCCCAATTATGGGCGGGGGGGACCTACAATGAGCAGTTCTTC.

The chain has TRBV29-1 and TRBJ1-5; perhaps TRBD1 as D (6 bases). Per the germline V gene, CDR1 is SQVTM and CDR2 is ANQGSEA. The CDR3 length is 13 residues. The V and J ends lost 3 bases and 7 bases respectively, with 13 bases between them. CDR3 DNA: TGCAGCGTTGATGGAGGGGGGAGCCAGCCCCAGCATTTT. It encodes CSVDGGGSQPQHF.

The rearrangement joins TRBV7-2 to TRBJ2-7; D is possibly TRBD2 (5 bases). Looked up from germline, CDR1 is SGHTA and CDR2 is FQGNSA. V dropped 6 bases and J dropped 5 bases, with 14 bases sitting between them. The CDR3 is 13 residues long. CDR3 sequence: CASRPPEGNEQYF. CDR3 DNA sequence: TGTGCCAGCAGGCCCCCCGAGGGTAACGAGCAGTACTTC.